A selection of T cell receptor beta chains follows, all from one sample in a study of blood T cell repertoires in COVID-19. Measured with immunoSEQ multiplex PCR; TCRdb has only the in-frame clones, and not every one. The repertoire has over 300,000 clones, roughly 90% of them found once; the top ten carry around 0.97%. Sequencing was done on a sample of PBMCs or T cells enriched from blood (not recorded which). Source of these receptors: a woman younger than 45 with acute COVID-19. Both conserved end residues are part of each CDR3. A D gene is named only where the DNA matches it firmly. Where a row states a size, it is once, few, many or the class of an expanded clone; other rows omit it.

v_call: TRBV7-2
d_call: -
j_call: TRBJ1-2
clone_size: -
cdr3_aa: CASSLASGVGYGYTF
cdr3_nt: TGTGCCAGCAGCTTAGCGTCAGGGGTGGGCTATGGCTACACCTTC

v_call: TRBV6-5
d_call: TRBD1
j_call: TRBJ2-1
clone_size: -
cdr3_aa: CASSYYQGAANEQFF
cdr3_nt: TGTGCCAGCAGTTATTACCAGGGGGCGGCAAATGAGCAGTTCTTC

v_call: TRBV4-1
d_call: -
j_call: TRBJ2-2
clone_size: once
cdr3_aa: CASSQLLLGTGELFF
cdr3_nt: TGCGCCAGCAGCCAACTACTACTCGGGACCGGGGAGCTGTTTTTT

v_call: TRBV4-3
d_call: -
j_call: TRBJ2-7
clone_size: -
cdr3_aa: CASSQEILRQGTYEQYF
cdr3_nt: TGCGCCAGCAGCCAAGAAATACTTCGGCAGGGGACCTACGAGCAGTACTTC

v_call: TRBV12-3/TRBV12-4
d_call: TRBD1
j_call: TRBJ1-1
clone_size: -
cdr3_aa: CASQGDAEAFF
cdr3_nt: TGTGCCAGCCAGGGGGACGCTGAAGCTTTCTTT

v_call: TRBV5-1
d_call: -
j_call: TRBJ1-1
clone_size: few
cdr3_aa: CASSKTGEAFF
cdr3_nt: TGCGCCAGCAGCAAAACAGGGGAAGCTTTCTTT

v_call: TRBV11-2
d_call: -
j_call: TRBJ2-2
clone_size: once
cdr3_aa: CASSLDPRVAGELFF
cdr3_nt: TGTGCCAGCAGCTTAGATCCGAGGGTAGCCGGGGAGCTGTTTTTT

v_call: TRBV3-1/TRBV3-2
d_call: -
j_call: TRBJ1-2
clone_size: -
cdr3_aa: CASSHLKGFAYGYTF
cdr3_nt: TGTGCCAGCAGCCACCTTAAGGGGTTTGCCTATGGCTACACCTTC

v_call: TRBV12-3/TRBV12-4
d_call: -
j_call: TRBJ1-1
clone_size: -
cdr3_aa: CASSPRLESEAFF
cdr3_nt: TGTGCCAGCAGTCCTAGACTGGAATCTGAAGCTTTCTTT

v_call: TRBV19
d_call: TRBD1
j_call: TRBJ1-2
clone_size: -
cdr3_aa: CASSIIGTGGGYGYTF
cdr3_nt: TGTGCCAGTAGTATCATTGGGACAGGGGGCGGCTATGGCTACACCTTC

v_call: TRBV9
d_call: -
j_call: TRBJ2-5
clone_size: -
cdr3_aa: CASSGIREETQYF
cdr3_nt: TGTGCCAGCAGCGGGATCAGGGAAGAGACCCAGTACTTC

v_call: TRBV7-9
d_call: TRBD1
j_call: TRBJ2-6
clone_size: once
cdr3_aa: CASSLGQGPSRGGANVLTF
cdr3_nt: TGTGCCAGCAGCCTCGGACAGGGACCCTCTCGAGGAGGGGCCAACGTCCTGACTTTC

v_call: TRBV18
d_call: TRBD1
j_call: TRBJ1-2
clone_size: -
cdr3_aa: CASSQDRTNDYTF
cdr3_nt: TGTGCCAGCTCACAGGACAGGACCAATGACTACACCTTC

v_call: TRBV6-5
d_call: TRBD1
j_call: TRBJ1-2
clone_size: -
cdr3_aa: CASTLTGTPNYGYTF
cdr3_nt: TGTGCCAGCACTTTGACAGGGACTCCTAACTATGGCTACACCTTC

v_call: TRBV7-8
d_call: TRBD1
j_call: TRBJ1-2
clone_size: -
cdr3_aa: CASSLLGQGAGGGYTF
cdr3_nt: TGTGCCAGCAGCTTACTGGGACAGGGGGCAGGAGGGGGCTACACCTTC

v_call: TRBV7-3
d_call: -
j_call: TRBJ2-2
clone_size: -
cdr3_aa: CASRKGFNTGELFF
cdr3_nt: TGTGCCAGCCGAAAGGGGTTCAACACCGGGGAGCTGTTTTTT

v_call: TRBV7-2
d_call: -
j_call: TRBJ1-5
clone_size: once
cdr3_aa: CASSFGQTNQPQHF
cdr3_nt: TGTGCCAGCAGCTTTGGGCAGACCAATCAGCCCCAGCATTTT

v_call: TRBV19
d_call: TRBD1
j_call: TRBJ1-5
clone_size: -
cdr3_aa: CASSATGGIRNQPQHF
cdr3_nt: TGTGCCAGTAGCGCAACAGGGGGTATTCGCAATCAGCCCCAGCATTTT

v_call: TRBV6-2/TRBV6-3
d_call: TRBD2
j_call: TRBJ2-5
clone_size: -
cdr3_aa: CASSYGIVPSGVSQETQYF
cdr3_nt: TGTGCCAGCAGTTACGGTATAGTTCCTAGCGGGGTATCCCAAGAGACCCAGTACTTC